This is a list of T cell receptor beta chains from one sample in a study of graft-versus-host responses after intestinal transplantation. TCRdb's copy holds only in-frame clones and misses some; the assay was immunoSEQ multiplex PCR. This sample has around 93,000 clones; 80% to 95% occur once, and the top ten carry approximately 5.5%. The antigens these receptors bind are not known. Sequenced material: unstimulated CD8+ T cells sorted from spleen or lymph node cells, taken before intestinal transplant. The receptors originated from a human donor who received an intestinal transplant. Both conserved end residues are part of each CDR3. The D gene is left open where the match is weak. Size is stated for part of the rows, as once, few or many counts, or as a class when the clone is expanded.

V gene,D gene,clone size,J gene,CDR3 DNA,CDR3 protein
TRBV5-1,NA,NA,TRBJ1-4,TGCGCCAGCAGCTCACTTGACCGCGACAATGAAAAACTGTTTTTT,CASSSLDRDNEKLFF
TRBV7-3,NA,NA,TRBJ2-2,TGTGCCAGCAGCTTAACTGGGTCCACCGGGGAGCTGTTTTTT,CASSLTGSTGELFF
TRBV6-5,NA,once,TRBJ1-5,TGTGCCAGCAGTTTAACAGGGCGCAATCAGCCCCAGCATTTT,CASSLTGRNQPQHF
TRBV7-3,NA,NA,TRBJ2-7,TGTGCCAGCAGCTTAGGTCAGAACTACGAGCAGTACTTC,CASSLGQNYEQYF
TRBV27,NA,NA,TRBJ2-7,TGTGCCAGCAGCCTTACAGGCTTTAACTACGAGCAGTACTTC,CASSLTGFNYEQYF
TRBV28,TRBD2,NA,TRBJ2-1,TGTGCCAGCAGCACAGGGACTAGCGGGAGTAGGAGTGAGCAGTTCTTC,CASSTGTSGSRSEQFF
TRBV5-4,TRBD2,NA,TRBJ2-1,TGTGCCAGCAGCTTGGGGCTAGCGGGGCCAGGGAATGAGCAGTTCTTC,CASSLGLAGPGNEQFF
TRBV13,TRBD2,NA,TRBJ2-1,TGTGCCAGCAGTTACGGGACTAGCGGAGAAAATGAGCAGTTCTTC,CASSYGTSGENEQFF
TRBV6-5,NA,NA,TRBJ1-1,TGTGCCAGCAGTTACTCGAACGAATTGGTTGGGGCGGGGGCTTTCTTT,CASSYSNELVGAGAFF
TRBV27,NA,NA,TRBJ2-1,TGTGCCAGCAGTATCATAACAGGTCGGCATGAGCAGTTCTTC,CASSIITGRHEQFF
TRBV9,NA,NA,TRBJ1-3,TGTGCCAGCAGCCCGCGACAGTTTCCCGGAAACACCATATATTTT,CASSPRQFPGNTIYF
TRBV6-5,NA,NA,TRBJ1-2,TGTGCCAGCAGTCCCTACAGGAATAACTATGGCTACACCTTC,CASSPYRNNYGYTF
TRBV4-1,TRBD2,NA,TRBJ2-3,TGCGCCAGCAGCGCACCGGGACTAACCCTCGGGGATACGCAGTATTTT,CASSAPGLTLGDTQYF
TRBV2,NA,NA,TRBJ2-3,TGTGCCAGCAGGGAACAGGGCACAGATACGCAGTATTTT,CASREQGTDTQYF
TRBV6-5,TRBD2,NA,TRBJ2-4,TGTGCCAGCAGTTCGGCGGGAGTCGGCAAAAACATTCAGTACTTC,CASSSAGVGKNIQYF
TRBV19,NA,NA,TRBJ1-5,TGTGCCAGTAGTATGGGCAGTTATAGCAATCAGCCCCAGCATTTT,CASSMGSYSNQPQHF
TRBV4-1,NA,NA,TRBJ2-7,TGCGCCAGCAGCCAAGACGAGGAGTCCTACGAGCAGTACTTC,CASSQDEESYEQYF
TRBV10-2,TRBD2,NA,TRBJ2-2,TGCGCCAGCAGCCGACTTCCGGGACTAGTGCATTACAGAGGGACCGGGGAGCTGTTTTTT,CASSRLPGLVHYRGTGELFF
TRBV13,NA,NA,TRBJ2-1,TGTGCCAGCAGCTTAGGGGGCTCCTACAATGAGCAGTTCTTC,CASSLGGSYNEQFF
TRBV5-1,NA,NA,TRBJ2-7,TGCGCCAGCAGCTTGGATCTCGCACCTTACGAGCAGTACTTC,CASSLDLAPYEQYF
TRBV12-5,NA,NA,TRBJ1-1,TGTGCTAGTGGTCCCAAATACAGGGTAGGAGCTTTCTTT,CASGPKYRVGAFF
TRBV15,NA,NA,TRBJ2-5,TGTGCCACCAGCAGAGGAACTGGGGAGACCCAGTACTTC,CATSRGTGETQYF
TRBV28,NA,NA,TRBJ1-2,TGTGCCAGCAGGTATACAGGGCCCCACTATGGCTACACCTTC,CASRYTGPHYGYTF
TRBV29-1,NA,NA,TRBJ2-5,TGCAGCGTGGTAGAAGAGACCCAGTACTTC,CSVVEETQYF
TRBV6-5,NA,once,TRBJ2-1,TGTGCCAGCAGTAACGGACACAGGGAGCAGTTCTTC,CASSNGHREQFF
TRBV13,TRBD2,NA,TRBJ2-1,TGTGCCAGCAGCCCCACCCCGCGACGGGGACTAGCAGACAATGAGCAGTTCTTC,CASSPTPRRGLADNEQFF
TRBV27,NA,NA,TRBJ1-4,TGTGCCAGCAGACAGCTAGTTGCAACTAATGAAAAACTGTTTTTT,CASRQLVATNEKLFF
TRBV6-5,TRBD1,NA,TRBJ2-7,TGTGCCAGCAGCCGGACAGGGTACTACGAGCAGTACTTC,CASSRTGYYEQYF
TRBV9,NA,NA,TRBJ1-1,TGTGCCAGCAGCTCACCCTTCGGGGGGACGAACACTGAAGCTTTCTTT,CASSSPFGGTNTEAFF
TRBV6-5,NA,few,TRBJ2-1,TGTGCCAGCAGTTACTCGCCAGTAAACTCCTACAATGAGCAGTTCTTC,CASSYSPVNSYNEQFF
TRBV5-1,NA,NA,TRBJ2-1,TGCGCCAGCAGCTTAGGATGGGGGAGCTCCTACAATGAGCAGTTCTTC,CASSLGWGSSYNEQFF
TRBV11-2,TRBD2,NA,TRBJ2-7,TGTGCCAGCAGCGTCGGTAGCGGGTACGAGCAGTACTTC,CASSVGSGYEQYF
TRBV14,NA,once,TRBJ2-3,TGTGCCAGCAGCCAAGAAACGGGGTATACGCAGTATTTT,CASSQETGYTQYF
TRBV6-6,NA,NA,TRBJ1-2,TGTGCCAGCAGTTACTTTCCTCAGGGCTATGGCTACACCTTC,CASSYFPQGYGYTF
TRBV9,NA,NA,TRBJ2-7,TGTGCCAGCAACCGAGGAAATGGCGAGCAGTACTTC,CASNRGNGEQYF